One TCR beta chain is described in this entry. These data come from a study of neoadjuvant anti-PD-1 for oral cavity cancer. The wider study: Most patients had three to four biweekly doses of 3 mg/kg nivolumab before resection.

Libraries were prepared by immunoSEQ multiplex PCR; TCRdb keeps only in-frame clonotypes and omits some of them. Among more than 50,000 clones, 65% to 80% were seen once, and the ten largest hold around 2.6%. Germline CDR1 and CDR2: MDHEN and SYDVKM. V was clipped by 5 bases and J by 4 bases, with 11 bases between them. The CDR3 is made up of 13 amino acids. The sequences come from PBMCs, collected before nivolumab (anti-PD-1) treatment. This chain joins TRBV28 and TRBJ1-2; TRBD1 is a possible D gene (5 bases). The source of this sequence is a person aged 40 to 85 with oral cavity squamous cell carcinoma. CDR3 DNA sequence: TGTGCCAGCAGTCCGCGACAGCTCTATGGCTACACCTTC. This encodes CASSPRQLYGYTF.